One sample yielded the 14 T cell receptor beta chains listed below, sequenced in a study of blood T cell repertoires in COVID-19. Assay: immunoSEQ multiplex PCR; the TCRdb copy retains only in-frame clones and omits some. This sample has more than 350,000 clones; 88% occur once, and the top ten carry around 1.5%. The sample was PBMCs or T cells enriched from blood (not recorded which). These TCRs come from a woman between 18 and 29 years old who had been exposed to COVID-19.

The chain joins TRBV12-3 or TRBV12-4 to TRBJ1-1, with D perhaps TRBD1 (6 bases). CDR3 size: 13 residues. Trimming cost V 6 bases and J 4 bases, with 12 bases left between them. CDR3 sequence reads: CASSRGGGTEAFF. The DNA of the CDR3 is TGTGCCAGCAGCAGGGGCGGGGGCACTGAAGCTTTCTTT.

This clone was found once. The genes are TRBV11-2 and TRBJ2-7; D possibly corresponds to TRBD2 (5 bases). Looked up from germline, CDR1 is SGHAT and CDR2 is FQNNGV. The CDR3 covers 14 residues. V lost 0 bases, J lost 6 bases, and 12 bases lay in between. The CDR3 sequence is CASSLDPGRGEQYF. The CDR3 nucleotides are TGTGCCAGCAGCTTAGATCCCGGACGGGGCGAGCAGTACTTC.

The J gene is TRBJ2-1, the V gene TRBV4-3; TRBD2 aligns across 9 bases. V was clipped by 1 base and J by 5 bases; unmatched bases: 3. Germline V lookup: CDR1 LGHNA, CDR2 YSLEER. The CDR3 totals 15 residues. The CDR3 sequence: CASSQATSGHNEQFF. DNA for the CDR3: TGCGCCAGCAGCCAAGCAACTAGCGGGCACAATGAGCAGTTCTTC.

CDR3 nucleotides: TGTGCCATCAGTGAGGACACCCCTTATGGCTACACCTTC. Its translation is CAISEDTPYGYTF. The rearrangement uses TRBV10-3 and TRBJ1-2, with unresolved D. CDR3 length: 13 amino acids. Germline loops: CDR1 ENHRY, CDR2 SYGVKD. V shed 2 bases and J shed 5 bases, with 9 bases lying between them.

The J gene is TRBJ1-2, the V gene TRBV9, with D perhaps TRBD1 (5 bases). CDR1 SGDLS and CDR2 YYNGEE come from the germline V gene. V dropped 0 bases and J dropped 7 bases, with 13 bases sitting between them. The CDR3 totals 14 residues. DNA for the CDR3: TGTGCCAGCAGCGTAGGAGTCAACACAGGTGGCTACACCTTC. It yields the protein CASSVGVNTGGYTF.

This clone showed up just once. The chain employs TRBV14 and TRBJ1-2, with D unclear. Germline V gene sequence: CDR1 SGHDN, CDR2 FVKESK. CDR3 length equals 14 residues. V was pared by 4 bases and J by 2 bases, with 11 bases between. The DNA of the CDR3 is TGTGCCAGCAGCCCGGGATCAGGAAACTATGGCTACACCTTC. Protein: CASSPGSGNYGYTF.

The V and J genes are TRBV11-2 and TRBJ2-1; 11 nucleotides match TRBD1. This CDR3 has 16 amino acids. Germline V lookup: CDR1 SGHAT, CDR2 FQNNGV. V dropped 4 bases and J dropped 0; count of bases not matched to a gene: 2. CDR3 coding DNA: TGTGCCAGCAGCTGGGGACAGGGGGGCTCCTACAATGAGCAGTTCTTC. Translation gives CASSWGQGGSYNEQFF.

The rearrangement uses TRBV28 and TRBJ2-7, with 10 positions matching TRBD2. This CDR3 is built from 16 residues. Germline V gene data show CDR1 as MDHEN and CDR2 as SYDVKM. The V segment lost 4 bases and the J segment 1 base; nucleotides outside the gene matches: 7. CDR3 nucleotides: TGTGCCAGCAGTTCCTCGGGACTAGCGTCATCCTACGAGCAGTACTTC. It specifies CASSSSGLASSYEQYF.

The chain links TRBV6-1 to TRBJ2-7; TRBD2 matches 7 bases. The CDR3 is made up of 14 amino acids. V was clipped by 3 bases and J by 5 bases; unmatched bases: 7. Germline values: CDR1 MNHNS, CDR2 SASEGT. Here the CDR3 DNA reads TGTGCCAGCAGTGACGCCGGGACTACTAACGAGCAGTACTTC. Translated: CASSDAGTTNEQYF.

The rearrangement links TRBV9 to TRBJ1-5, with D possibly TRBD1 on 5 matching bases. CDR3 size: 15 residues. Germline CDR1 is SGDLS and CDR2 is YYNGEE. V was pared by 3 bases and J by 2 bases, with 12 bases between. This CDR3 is CASSGGHSGNQPQHF. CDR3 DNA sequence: TGTGCCAGCAGCGGCGGACACTCGGGCAATCAGCCCCAGCATTTT. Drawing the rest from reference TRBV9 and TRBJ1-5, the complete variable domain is DSGVTQTPKHLITATGQRVTLRCSPRSGDLSVYWYQQSLDQGLQFLIQYYNGEERAKGNILERFSAQQFPDLHSELNLSSLELGDSALYFCASSGGHSGNQPQHFGDGTRLSIL.

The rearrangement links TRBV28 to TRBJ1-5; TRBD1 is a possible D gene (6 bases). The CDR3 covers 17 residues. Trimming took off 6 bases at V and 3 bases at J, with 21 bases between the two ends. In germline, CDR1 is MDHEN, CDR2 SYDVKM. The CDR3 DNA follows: TGTGCCAGCAGGGACAGTAACCTAAGCGATAACAATCAGCCCCAGCATTTT. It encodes CASRDSNLSDNNQPQHF.

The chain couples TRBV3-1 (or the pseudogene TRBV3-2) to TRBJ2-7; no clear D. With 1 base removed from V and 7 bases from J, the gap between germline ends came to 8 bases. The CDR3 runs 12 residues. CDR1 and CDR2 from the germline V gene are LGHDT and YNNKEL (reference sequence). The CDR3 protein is CASSQGIREQYF. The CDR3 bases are TGTGCCAGCAGCCAAGGCATCCGGGAGCAGTACTTC.

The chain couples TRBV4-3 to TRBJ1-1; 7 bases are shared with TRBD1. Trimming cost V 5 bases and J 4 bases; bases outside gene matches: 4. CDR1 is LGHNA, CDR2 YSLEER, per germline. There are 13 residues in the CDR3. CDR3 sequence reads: CASSSQGGTEAFF. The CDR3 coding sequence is TGCGCCAGCAGCTCTCAGGGGGGCACTGAAGCTTTCTTT.

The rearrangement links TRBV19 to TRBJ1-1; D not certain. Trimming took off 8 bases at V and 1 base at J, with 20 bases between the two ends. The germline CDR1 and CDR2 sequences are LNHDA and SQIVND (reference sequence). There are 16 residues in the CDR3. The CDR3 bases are TGTGCCAGTTACGGACTGAGCAATACTTCGAACACTGAAGCTTTCTTT. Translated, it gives CASYGLSNTSNTEAFF.